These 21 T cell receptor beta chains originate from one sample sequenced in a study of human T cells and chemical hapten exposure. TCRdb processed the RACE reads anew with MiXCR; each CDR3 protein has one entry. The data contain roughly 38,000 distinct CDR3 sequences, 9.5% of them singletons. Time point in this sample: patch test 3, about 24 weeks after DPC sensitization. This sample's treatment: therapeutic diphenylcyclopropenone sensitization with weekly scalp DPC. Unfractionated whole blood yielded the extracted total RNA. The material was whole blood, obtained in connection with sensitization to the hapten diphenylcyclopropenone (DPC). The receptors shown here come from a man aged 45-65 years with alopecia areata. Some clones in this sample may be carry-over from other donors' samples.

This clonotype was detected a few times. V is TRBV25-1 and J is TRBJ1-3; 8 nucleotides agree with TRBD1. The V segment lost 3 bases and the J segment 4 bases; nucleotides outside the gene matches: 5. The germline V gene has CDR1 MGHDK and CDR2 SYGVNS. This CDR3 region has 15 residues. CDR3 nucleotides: TGTGCCAGCAGTGATTCCCGACAGGGGGGAAACACCATATATTTT. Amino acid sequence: CASSDSRQGGNTIYF.

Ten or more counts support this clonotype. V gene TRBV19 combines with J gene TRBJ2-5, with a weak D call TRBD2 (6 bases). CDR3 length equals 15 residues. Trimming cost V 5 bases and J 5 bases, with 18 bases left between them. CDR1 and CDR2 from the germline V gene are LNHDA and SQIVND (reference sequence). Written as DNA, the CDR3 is TGTGCCAGTAGTGCCTTGGGACTCCCAGGGGAGACCCAGTACTTC. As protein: CASSALGLPGETQYF.

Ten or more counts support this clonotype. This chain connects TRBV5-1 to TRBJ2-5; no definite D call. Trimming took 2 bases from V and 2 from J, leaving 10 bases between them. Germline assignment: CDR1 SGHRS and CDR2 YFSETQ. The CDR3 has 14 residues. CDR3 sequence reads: CASSFGSPQETQYF. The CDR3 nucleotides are TGCGCCAGCAGCTTTGGCAGTCCACAAGAGACCCAGTACTTC.

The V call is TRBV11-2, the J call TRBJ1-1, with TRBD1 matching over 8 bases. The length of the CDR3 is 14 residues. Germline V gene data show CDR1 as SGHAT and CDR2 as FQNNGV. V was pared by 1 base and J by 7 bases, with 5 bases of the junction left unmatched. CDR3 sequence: CASSLVQGGIEAFF. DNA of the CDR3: TGTGCCAGCAGCTTAGTACAGGGGGGGATTGAAGCTTTCTTT.

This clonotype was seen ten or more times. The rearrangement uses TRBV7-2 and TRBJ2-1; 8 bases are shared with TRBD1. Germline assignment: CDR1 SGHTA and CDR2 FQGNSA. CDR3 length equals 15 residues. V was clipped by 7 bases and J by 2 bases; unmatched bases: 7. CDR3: CASTYDRGTYNEQFF. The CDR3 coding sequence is TGTGCCAGCACCTACGACAGGGGAACCTACAATGAGCAGTTCTTC.

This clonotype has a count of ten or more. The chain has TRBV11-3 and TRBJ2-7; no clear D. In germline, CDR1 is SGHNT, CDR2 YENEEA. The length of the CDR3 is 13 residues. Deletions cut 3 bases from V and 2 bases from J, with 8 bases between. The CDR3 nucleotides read TGTGCCAGCAGCTTGCAGCCTACCTACGAGCAGTACTTC. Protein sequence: CASSLQPTYEQYF.

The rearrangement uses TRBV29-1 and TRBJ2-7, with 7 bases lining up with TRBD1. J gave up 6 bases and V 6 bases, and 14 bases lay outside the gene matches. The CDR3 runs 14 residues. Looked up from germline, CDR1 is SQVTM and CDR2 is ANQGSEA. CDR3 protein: CSVNKGTGAGEQYF. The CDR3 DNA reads TGCAGCGTCAATAAGGGCACAGGGGCAGGCGAGCAGTACTTC.

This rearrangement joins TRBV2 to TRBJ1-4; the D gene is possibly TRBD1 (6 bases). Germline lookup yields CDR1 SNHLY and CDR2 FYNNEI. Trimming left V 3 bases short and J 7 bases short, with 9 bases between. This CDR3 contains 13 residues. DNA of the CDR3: TGTGCCAGCAGTGAGGGGGCGATTGAAAAACTGTTTTTT. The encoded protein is CASSEGAIEKLFF.

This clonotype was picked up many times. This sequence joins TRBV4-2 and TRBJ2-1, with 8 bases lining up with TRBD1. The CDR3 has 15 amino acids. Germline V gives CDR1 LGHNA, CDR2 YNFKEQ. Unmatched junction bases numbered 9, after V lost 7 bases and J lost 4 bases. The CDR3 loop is CASNQGQVDYNEQFF. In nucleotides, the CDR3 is TGTGCCAGCAACCAGGGACAGGTCGATTACAATGAGCAGTTCTTC.

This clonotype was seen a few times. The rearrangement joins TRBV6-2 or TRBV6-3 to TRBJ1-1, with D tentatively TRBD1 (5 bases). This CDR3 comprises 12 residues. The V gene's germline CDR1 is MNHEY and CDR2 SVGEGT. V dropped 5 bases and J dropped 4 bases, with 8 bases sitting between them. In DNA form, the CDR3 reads TGTGCCAGCAGTACGACAGCCACTGAAGCTTTCTTT. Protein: CASSTTATEAFF.

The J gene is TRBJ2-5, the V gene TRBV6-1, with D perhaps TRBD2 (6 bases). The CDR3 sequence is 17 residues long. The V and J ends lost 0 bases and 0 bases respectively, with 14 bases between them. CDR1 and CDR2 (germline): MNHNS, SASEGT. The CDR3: CASSEAEGTRYQETQYF. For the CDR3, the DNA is TGTGCCAGCAGTGAAGCGGAGGGGACGAGGTACCAAGAGACCCAGTACTTC.

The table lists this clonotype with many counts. CDR3 sequence: CASSPDRNEKLFF. The CDR3 DNA follows: TGTGCCAGCAGCCCGGACAGGAATGAAAAACTGTTTTTT. V is TRBV4-2 and J is TRBJ1-4; the match to TRBD1 covers 7 bases. There are 13 residues in the CDR3. Germline V gene sequence: CDR1 LGHNA, CDR2 YNFKEQ. The J segment lost 5 bases and the V segment lost 4 bases, leaving 1 base of the junction unmatched.

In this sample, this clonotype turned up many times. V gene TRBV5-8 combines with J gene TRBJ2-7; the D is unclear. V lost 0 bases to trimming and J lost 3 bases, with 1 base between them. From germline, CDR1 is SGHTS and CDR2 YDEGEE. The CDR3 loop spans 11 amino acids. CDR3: CASSLVYEQYF. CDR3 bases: TGTGCCAGCAGCTTGGTCTACGAGCAGTACTTC.

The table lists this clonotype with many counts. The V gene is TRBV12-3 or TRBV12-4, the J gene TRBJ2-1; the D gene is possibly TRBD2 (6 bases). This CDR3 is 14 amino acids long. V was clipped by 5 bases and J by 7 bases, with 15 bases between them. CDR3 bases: TGTGCCAGCAGTCCGGGACTGCAGTCTAATGAGCAGTTCTTC. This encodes CASSPGLQSNEQFF.

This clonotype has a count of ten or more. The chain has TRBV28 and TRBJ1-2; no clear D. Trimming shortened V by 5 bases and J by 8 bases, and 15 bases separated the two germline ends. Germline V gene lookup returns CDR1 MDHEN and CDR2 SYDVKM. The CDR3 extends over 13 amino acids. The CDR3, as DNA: TGTGCCAGCAGTCCATCCGCAGGATGGGGCTACACCTTC. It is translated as CASSPSAGWGYTF.

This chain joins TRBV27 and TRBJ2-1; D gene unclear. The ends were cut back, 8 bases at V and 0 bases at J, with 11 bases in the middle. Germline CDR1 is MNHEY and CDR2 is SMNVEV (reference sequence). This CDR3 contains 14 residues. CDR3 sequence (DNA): TGTGCCAGCGCTAGTCGGAGCTCCTACAATGAGCAGTTCTTC. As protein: CASASRSSYNEQFF.

The CDR3 DNA follows: TGTGCTATAGACTTCTCTGGGGCCAACGTCCTGACTTTC. Translated: CAIDFSGANVLTF. The rearrangement links TRBV7-2 to TRBJ2-6; unclear D gene. The CDR3 contains 13 residues. Germline V CDR1 and CDR2: SGHTA, FQGNSA.

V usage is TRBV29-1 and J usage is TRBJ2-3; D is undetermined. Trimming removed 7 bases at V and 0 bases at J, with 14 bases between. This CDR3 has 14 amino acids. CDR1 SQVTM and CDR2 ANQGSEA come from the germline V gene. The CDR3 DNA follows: TGCAGCGCTGACGGTTATCAAAGCACAGATACGCAGTATTTT. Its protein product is CSADGYQSTDTQYF.

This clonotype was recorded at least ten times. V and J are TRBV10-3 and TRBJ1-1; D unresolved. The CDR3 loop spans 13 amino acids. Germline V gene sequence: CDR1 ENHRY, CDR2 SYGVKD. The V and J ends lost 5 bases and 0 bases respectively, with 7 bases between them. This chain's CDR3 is CAISTELNTEAFF. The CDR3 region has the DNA TGTGCCATCAGTACGGAGCTGAACACTGAAGCTTTCTTT.

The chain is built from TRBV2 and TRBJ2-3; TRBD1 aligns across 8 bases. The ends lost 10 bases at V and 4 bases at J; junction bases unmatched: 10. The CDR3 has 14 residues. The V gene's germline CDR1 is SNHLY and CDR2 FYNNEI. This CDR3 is CATREQGASDTQYF. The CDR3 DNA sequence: TGTGCCACGAGGGAGCAGGGGGCTTCAGATACGCAGTATTTT.

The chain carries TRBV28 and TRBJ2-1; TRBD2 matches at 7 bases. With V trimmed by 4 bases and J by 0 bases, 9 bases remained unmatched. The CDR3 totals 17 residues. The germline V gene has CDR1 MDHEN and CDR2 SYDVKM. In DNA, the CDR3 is TGTGCCAGCAGTTACCACCCAAGCGGGGCCTCCTACAATGAGCAGTTCTTC. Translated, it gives CASSYHPSGASYNEQFF.